The 3 T cell receptor beta chains in this list originate from one sample, sequenced in a study of cytomegalovirus exposure and HLA in healthy donors. Vbeta (60) and Jbeta (13) primers were used in the PCR. Assay: immunoSEQ multiplex PCR; the TCRdb copy retains only in-frame clones and omits some. In the table there are fewer than 200,000 clones, roughly 75% of which are singletons. The source material was PBMCs. The source is a man between 18 and 35 years old in good health and CMV-seronegative.

This clone has just a few counts. V usage is TRBV11-2 and J usage is TRBJ2-7; 9 bases match TRBD1. Trimming removed 8 bases from V and 10 bases from J; junction bases left unmatched: 12. The CDR3 spans 13 residues. CDR1 and CDR2 (germline): SGHAT, FQNNGV. The CDR3 DNA reads as TGTGCCAGCTTAGCTATTCGACAGGGGGTACAGTACTTC. Amino acids: CASLAIRQGVQYF. Complete variable domain (other parts from reference TRBV11-2 and TRBJ2-7): EAGVAQSPRYKIIEKRQSVAFWCNPISGHATLYWYQQILGQGPKLLIQFQNNGVVDDSQLPKDRFSAERLKGVDSTLKIQPAKLEDSAVYLCASLAIRQGVQYFGPGTRLTVT.

The chain has TRBV28 and TRBJ2-7, with D possibly TRBD2 on 5 matching bases. The V gene lost 8 bases and the J gene lost 6 bases, with 23 bases spanning the gap. Germline V gene data show CDR1 as MDHEN and CDR2 as SYDVKM. This CDR3 is built from 15 residues. The CDR3 nucleotides are TGTGCCAGCGTTTCTCCCGCGGGTGGGGTCGCCGAGCAGTACTTC. Translated: CASVSPAGGVAEQYF.

The chain joins TRBV9 to TRBJ2-5, with 8 bases that match TRBD2. CDR3 length: 13 amino acids. The V and J ends lost 6 bases and 4 bases, in that order; junction bases with no gene match: 5. Looked up from germline, CDR1 is SGDLS and CDR2 is YYNGEE. The CDR3 reads CASTAGEIETQYF. In DNA form, the CDR3 reads TGTGCCAGCACAGCGGGAGAGATAGAGACCCAGTACTTC. The variable domain in full, completed from reference TRBV9 and TRBJ2-5, reads DSGVTQTPKHLITATGQRVTLRCSPRSGDLSVYWYQQSLDQGLQFLIQYYNGEERAKGNILERFSAQQFPDLHSELNLSSLELGDSALYFCASTAGEIETQYFGPGTRLLVL.